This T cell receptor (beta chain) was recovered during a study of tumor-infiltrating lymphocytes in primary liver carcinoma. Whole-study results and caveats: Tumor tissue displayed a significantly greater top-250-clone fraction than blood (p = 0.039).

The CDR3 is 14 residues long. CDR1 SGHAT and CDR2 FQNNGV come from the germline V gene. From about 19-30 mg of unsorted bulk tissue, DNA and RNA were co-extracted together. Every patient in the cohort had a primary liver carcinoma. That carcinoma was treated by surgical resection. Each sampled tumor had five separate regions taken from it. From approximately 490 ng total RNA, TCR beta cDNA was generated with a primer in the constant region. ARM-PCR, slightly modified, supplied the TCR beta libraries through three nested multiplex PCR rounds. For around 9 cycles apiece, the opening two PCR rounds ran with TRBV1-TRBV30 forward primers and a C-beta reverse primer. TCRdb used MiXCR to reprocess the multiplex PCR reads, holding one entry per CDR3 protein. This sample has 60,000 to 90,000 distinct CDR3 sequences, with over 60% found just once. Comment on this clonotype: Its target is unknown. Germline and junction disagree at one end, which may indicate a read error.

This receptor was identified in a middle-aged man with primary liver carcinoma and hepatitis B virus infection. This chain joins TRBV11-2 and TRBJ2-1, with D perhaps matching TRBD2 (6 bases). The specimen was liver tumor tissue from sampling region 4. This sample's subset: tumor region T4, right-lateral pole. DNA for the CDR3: TGTGTCAGCAAAGGGACTGACGGGAACAATGAGCAGTTCTTC. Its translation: CVSKGTDGNNEQFF.